Described below is a single T cell receptor beta chain sequence and its context. Antigen: not known. These data come from a study of cytomegalovirus exposure and HLA in healthy donors. General study points: Clonal expansion was found to be greater in HLA-associated TCR beta chains than in equally common others in a later analysis. The authors later linked a missense DCLRE1C variant to TCR beta V- and J-gene trimming. Common viral pathogens (according to a later analysis) appeared linked to several of the most significant clusters.

The PCR employed 60 Vbeta primers together with 13 Jbeta primers. Some clones are missing from TCRdb's copy, which holds only in-frame ones; the method was immunoSEQ multiplex PCR. The sample has a few hundred thousand clones, 77% seen once; the top ten hold roughly 2.6%. Per the germline V gene, CDR1 is MDHEN and CDR2 is SYDVKM. The V gene end was trimmed by 5 bases and the J gene end by 6 bases; junction bases not matched to a gene: 9. This CDR3 has 15 residues. Nominally healthy donors provided the samples, though records likely missed some immune exposures. The sequence was collected from a woman aged 55-69 years in good health and CMV-seropositive. This sequence joins TRBV28 and TRBJ1-4, with 7 bases that match TRBD1. The sample taken for sequencing was PBMCs. The CDR3 sequence: CASSAVGGEDEKLFF. The CDR3 DNA is TGTGCCAGCAGTGCTGTAGGGGGCGAGGATGAAAAACTGTTTTTT.